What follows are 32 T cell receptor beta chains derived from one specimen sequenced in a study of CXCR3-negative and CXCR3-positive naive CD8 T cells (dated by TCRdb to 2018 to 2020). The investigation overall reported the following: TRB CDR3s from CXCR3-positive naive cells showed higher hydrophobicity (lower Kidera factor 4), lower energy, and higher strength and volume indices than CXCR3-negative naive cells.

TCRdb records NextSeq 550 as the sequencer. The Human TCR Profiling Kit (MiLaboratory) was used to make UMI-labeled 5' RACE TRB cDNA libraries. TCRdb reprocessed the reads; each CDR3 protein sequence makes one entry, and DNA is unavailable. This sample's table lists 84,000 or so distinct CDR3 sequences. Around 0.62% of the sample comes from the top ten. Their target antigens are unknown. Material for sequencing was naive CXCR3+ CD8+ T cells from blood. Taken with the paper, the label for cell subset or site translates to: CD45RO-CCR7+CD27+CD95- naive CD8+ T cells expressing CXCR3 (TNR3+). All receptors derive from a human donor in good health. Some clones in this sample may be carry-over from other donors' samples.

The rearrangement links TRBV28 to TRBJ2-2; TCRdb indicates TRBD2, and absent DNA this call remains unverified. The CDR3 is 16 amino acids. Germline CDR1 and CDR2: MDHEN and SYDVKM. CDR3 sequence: CASSLVAGANTGELFF.

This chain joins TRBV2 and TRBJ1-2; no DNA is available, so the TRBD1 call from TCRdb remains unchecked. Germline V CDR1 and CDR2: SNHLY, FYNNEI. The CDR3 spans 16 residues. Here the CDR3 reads CASNGRGRPRSYGYTF.

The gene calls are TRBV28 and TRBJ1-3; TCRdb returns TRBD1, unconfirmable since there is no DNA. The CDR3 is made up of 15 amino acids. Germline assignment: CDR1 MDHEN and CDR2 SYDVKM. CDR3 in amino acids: CASTERGPTGNTIYF.

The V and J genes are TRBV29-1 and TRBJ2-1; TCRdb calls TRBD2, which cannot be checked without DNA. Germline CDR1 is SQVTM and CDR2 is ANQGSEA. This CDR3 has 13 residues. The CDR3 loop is CSERGPDFNEQLF.

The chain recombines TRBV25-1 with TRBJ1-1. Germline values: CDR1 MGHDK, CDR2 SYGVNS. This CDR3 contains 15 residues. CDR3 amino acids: CASSERGRQKTEAFF.

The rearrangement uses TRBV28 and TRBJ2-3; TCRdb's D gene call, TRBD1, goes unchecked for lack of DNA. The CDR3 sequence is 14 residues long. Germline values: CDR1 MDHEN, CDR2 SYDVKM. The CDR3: CASSVGQGGRPQYF.

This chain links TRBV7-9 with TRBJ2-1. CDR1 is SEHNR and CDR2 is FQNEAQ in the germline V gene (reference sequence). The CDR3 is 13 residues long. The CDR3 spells CASSFGAYNEQFF.

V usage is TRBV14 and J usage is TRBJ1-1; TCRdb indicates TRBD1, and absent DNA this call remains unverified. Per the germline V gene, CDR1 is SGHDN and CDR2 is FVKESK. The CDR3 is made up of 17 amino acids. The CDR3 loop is CASSSPRGGDMNTEAFF. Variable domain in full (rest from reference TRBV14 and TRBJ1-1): EAGVTQFPSHSVIEKGQTVTLRCDPISGHDNLYWYRRVMGKEIKFLLHFVKESKQDESGMPNNRFLAERTGGTYSTLKVQPAELEDSGVYFCASSSPRGGDMNTEAFFGQGTRLTVV.

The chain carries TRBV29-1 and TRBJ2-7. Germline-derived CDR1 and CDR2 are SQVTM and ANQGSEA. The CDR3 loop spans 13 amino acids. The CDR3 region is CSVELVNSYEQYF.

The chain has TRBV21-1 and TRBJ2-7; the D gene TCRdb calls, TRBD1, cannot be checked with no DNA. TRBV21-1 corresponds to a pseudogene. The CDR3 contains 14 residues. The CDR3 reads CASSPDRDPDWQYF.

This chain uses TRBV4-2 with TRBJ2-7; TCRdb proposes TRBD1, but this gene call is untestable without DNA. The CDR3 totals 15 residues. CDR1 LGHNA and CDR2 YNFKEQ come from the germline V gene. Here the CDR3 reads CASSQGQSTSYEQYF.

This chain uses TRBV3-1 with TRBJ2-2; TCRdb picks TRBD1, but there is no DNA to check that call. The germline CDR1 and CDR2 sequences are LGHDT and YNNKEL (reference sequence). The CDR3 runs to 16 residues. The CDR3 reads CASTPTTGRRHGELFF.

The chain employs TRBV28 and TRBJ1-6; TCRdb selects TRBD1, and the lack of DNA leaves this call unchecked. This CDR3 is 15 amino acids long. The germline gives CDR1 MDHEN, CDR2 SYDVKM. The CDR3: CASSFGQGPGSPLHF.

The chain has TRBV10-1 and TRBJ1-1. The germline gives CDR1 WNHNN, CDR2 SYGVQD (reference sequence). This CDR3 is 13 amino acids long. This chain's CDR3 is CASRTIRKGEAFF.

CDR3 sequence: CASSLRADGEQFF. The V call is TRBV28, the J call TRBJ2-1. The germline V gene has CDR1 MDHEN and CDR2 SYDVKM. This CDR3 has 13 amino acids.

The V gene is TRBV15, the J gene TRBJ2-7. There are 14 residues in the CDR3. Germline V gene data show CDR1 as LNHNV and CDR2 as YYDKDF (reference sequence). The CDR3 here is CATSSDGGSYEQYF.

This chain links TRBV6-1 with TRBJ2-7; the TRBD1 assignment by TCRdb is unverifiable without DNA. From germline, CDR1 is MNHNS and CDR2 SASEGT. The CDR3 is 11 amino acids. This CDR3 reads CASRQSYEQYF.

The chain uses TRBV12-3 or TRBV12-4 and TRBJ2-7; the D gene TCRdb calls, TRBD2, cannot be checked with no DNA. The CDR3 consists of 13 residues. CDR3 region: CASSGTSGYEQYF.

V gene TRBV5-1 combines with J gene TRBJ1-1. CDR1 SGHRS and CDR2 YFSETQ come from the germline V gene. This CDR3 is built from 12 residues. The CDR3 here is CASSLWNSEAFF. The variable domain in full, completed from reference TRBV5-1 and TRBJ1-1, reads KAGVTQTPRYLIKTRGQQVTLSCSPISGHRSVSWYQQTPGQGLQFLFEYFSETQRNKGNFPGRFSGRQFSNSRSEMNVSTLELGDSALYLCASSLWNSEAFFGQGTRLTVV.

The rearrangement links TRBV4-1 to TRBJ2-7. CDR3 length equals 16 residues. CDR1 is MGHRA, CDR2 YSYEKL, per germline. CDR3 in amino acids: CASSQDLGRLTYEQYF.

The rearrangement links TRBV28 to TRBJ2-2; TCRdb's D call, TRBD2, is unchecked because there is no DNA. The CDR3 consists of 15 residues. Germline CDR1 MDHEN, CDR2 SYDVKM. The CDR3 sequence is CASLSTSGYTGELFF.

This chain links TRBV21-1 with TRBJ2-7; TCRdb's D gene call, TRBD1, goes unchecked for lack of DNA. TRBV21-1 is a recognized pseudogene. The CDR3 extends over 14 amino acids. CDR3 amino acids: CASSARRVSYEQYF.

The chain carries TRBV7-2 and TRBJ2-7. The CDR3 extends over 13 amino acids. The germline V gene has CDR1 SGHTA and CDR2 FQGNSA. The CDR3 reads CASSLGLRRERYF. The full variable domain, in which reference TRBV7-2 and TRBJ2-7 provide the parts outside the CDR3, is GAGVSQSPSNKVTEKGKDVELRCDPISGHTALYWYRQSLGQGLEFLIYFQGNSAPDKSGLPSDRFSAERTGGSVSTLTIQRTQQEDSAVYLCASSLGLRRERYFGPGTRLTVT.

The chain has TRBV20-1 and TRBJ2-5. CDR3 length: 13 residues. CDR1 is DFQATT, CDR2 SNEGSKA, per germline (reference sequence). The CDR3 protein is CSARDPDWETQYF.

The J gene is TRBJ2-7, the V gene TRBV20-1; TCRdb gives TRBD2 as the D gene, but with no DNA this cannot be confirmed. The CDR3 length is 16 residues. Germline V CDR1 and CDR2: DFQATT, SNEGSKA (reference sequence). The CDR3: CSAIGAVAGGGYEQYF.

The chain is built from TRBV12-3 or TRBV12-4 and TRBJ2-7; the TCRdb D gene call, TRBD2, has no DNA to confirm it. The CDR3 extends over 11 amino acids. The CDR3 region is CASTLRGEQYF.

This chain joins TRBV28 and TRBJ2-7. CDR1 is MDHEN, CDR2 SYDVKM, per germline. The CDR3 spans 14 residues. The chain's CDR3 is CASTPQGSTYEQYF.

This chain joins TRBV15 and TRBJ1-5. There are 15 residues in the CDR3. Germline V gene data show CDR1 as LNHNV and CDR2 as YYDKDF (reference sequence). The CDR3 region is CATSRDMGFNQPQHF.

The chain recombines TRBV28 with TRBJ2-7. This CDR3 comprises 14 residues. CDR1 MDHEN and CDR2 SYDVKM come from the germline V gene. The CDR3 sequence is CASSDSDGLYEQYF.

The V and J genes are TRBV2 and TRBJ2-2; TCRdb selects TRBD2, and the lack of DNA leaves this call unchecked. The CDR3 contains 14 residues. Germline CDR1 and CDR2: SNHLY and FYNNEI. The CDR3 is CASRDRLNTGELFF.

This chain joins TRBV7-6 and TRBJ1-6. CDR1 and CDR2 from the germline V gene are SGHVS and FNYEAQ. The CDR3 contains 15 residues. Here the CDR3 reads CASSLRSEPDSPLHF.

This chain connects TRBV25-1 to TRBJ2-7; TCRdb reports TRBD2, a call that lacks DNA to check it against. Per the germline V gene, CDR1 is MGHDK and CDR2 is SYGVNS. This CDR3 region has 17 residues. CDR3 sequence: CASSPTMLGTSEYEQYF.